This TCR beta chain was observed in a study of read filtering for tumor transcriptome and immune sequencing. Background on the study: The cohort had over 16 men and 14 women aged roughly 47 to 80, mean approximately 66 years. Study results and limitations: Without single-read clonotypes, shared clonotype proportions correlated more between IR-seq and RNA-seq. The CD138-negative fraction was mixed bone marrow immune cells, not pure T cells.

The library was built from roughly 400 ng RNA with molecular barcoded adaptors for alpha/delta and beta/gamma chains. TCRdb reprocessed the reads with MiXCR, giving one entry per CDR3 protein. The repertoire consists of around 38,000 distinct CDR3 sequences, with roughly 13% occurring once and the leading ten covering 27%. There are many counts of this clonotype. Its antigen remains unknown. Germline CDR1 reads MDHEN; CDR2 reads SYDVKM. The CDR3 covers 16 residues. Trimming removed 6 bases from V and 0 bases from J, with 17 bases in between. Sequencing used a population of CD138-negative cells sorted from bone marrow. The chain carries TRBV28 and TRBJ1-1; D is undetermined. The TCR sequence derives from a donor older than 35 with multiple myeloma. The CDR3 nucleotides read TGTGCCAGCAGGCCCGGGGTACAGCTCATGAACACTGAAGCTTTCTTT. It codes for CASRPGVQLMNTEAFF.